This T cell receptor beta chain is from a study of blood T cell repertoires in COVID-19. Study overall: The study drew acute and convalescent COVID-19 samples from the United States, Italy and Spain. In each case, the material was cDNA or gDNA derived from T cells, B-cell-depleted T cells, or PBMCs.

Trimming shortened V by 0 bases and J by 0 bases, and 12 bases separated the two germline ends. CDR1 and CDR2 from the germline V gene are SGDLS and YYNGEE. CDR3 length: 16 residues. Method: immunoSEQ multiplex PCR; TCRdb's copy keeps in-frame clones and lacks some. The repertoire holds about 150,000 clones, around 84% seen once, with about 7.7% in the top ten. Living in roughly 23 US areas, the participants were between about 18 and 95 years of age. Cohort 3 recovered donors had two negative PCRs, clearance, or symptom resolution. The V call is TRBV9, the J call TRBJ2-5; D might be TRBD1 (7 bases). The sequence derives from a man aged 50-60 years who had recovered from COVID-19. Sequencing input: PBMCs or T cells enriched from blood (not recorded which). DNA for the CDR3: TGTGCCAGCAGCGTAGGGGCGGGACAGCACCAAGAGACCCAGTACTTC. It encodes CASSVGAGQHQETQYF.